This is a list of T cell receptor beta chains from one sample in a study of blood T cell repertoires in COVID-19. Some clones are missing from TCRdb's copy, which holds only in-frame ones; the method was immunoSEQ multiplex PCR. The repertoire consists of over 70,000 clones, with more than 70% occurring once and the leading ten covering about 2.1%. The specimen sequenced was peripheral blood. The receptors derive from a man in his 70s with COVID-19, enrolled during active disease. Each CDR3 is given with its conserved first and last residue. Fields, in order: CDR3 protein, CDR3 DNA, clone size, D gene, V gene, J gene, CDR3 length. D genes are given only for firm matches. For some rows the clone size is stated as once, few or many, or as a class when expanded; others skip it.

CDR3aa: CASSPRTGSYYGYTF; CDR3nt: TGTGCCAGCAGTCCGAGAACAGGGAGCTACTATGGCTACACCTTC; abundance: .; d_gene: .; v_gene: TRBV6-5; j_gene: TRBJ1-2; len: 15
CDR3aa: CASSPGGVGYEQYF; CDR3nt: TGCGCCAGCAGCCCGGGCGGGGTAGGCTACGAGCAGTACTTC; abundance: .; d_gene: .; v_gene: TRBV4-3; j_gene: TRBJ2-7; len: 14
CDR3aa: CASSELGGNTIYF; CDR3nt: TGTGCCAGCAGTGAACTGGGCGGAAACACCATATATTTT; abundance: once; d_gene: .; v_gene: TRBV25-1; j_gene: TRBJ1-3; len: 13
CDR3aa: CASSLGQGGTGELFF; CDR3nt: TGTGCCAGCAGCCTCGGACAGGGGGGCACCGGGGAGCTGTTTTTT; abundance: few; d_gene: TRBD1; v_gene: TRBV7-6; j_gene: TRBJ2-2; len: 15
CDR3aa: CASSQPIPGALAGYEQYF; CDR3nt: TGTGCCAGCAGCCAACCAATCCCCGGGGCACTAGCGGGGTACGAGCAGTACTTC; abundance: .; d_gene: TRBD2; v_gene: TRBV3-1/TRBV3-2; j_gene: TRBJ2-7; len: 18
CDR3aa: CASSPRGGNYGYTF; CDR3nt: TGTGCCAGCAGCCCCCGGGGGGGGAACTATGGCTACACCTTC; abundance: .; d_gene: .; v_gene: TRBV7-9; j_gene: TRBJ1-2; len: 14
CDR3aa: CASSRGNTGELFF; CDR3nt: TGTGCCAGCAGCCGAGGAAACACCGGGGAGCTGTTTTTT; abundance: .; d_gene: .; v_gene: TRBV3-1/TRBV3-2; j_gene: TRBJ2-2; len: 13
CDR3aa: CASSNRHGGNQPQHF; CDR3nt: TGTGCCAGTAGTAATCGACACGGGGGCAATCAGCCCCAGCATTTT; abundance: .; d_gene: .; v_gene: TRBV19; j_gene: TRBJ1-5; len: 15
CDR3aa: CASSSGTSGHLISYNEQFF; CDR3nt: TGTGCCAGCAGCTCCGGGACTAGCGGGCACCTAATCTCCTACAATGAGCAGTTCTTC; abundance: .; d_gene: TRBD2; v_gene: TRBV7-2; j_gene: TRBJ2-1; len: 19
CDR3aa: CSVGTGARVAEAFF; CDR3nt: TGCAGCGTGGGGACAGGGGCTCGTGTTGCTGAAGCTTTCTTT; abundance: .; d_gene: TRBD1; v_gene: TRBV29-1; j_gene: TRBJ1-1; len: 14
CDR3aa: CASRRGGAPGELFF; CDR3nt: TGTGCCAGCAGGCGGGGGGGGGCCCCCGGGGAGCTGTTTTTT; abundance: .; d_gene: TRBD2; v_gene: TRBV27; j_gene: TRBJ2-2; len: 14
CDR3aa: CASSLTSSGSYNEQFF; CDR3nt: TGTGCCAGCAGCTTAACGTCTAGCGGGTCGTACAATGAGCAGTTCTTC; abundance: .; d_gene: TRBD2; v_gene: TRBV7-3; j_gene: TRBJ2-1; len: 16
CDR3aa: CASTPSHGQGNTEAFF; CDR3nt: TGTGCCAGCACCCCGTCCCATGGGCAGGGGAACACTGAAGCTTTCTTT; abundance: .; d_gene: .; v_gene: TRBV9; j_gene: TRBJ1-1; len: 16
CDR3aa: CASSALTGFNEKLFF; CDR3nt: TGTGCCAGCAGCGCCCTGACAGGGTTTAATGAAAAACTGTTTTTT; abundance: .; d_gene: TRBD1; v_gene: TRBV9; j_gene: TRBJ1-4; len: 15
CDR3aa: CASSPGTRGLKQFF; CDR3nt: TGTGCCAGCAGTCCGGGGACTAGGGGGCTTAAGCAGTTCTTC; abundance: .; d_gene: .; v_gene: TRBV28; j_gene: TRBJ2-1; len: 14
CDR3aa: CASSVGGGRHYNEQFF; CDR3nt: TGTGCCAGCAGCGTAGGGGGCGGGAGGCACTACAATGAGCAGTTCTTC; abundance: .; d_gene: TRBD2; v_gene: TRBV9; j_gene: TRBJ2-1; len: 16
CDR3aa: CASSGVRPIVLDEQYF; CDR3nt: TGTGCCAGCAGCGGAGTGCGTCCCATCGTGTTAGACGAGCAGTACTTC; abundance: .; d_gene: .; v_gene: TRBV3-1/TRBV3-2; j_gene: TRBJ2-7; len: 16
CDR3aa: CASSARVAASYNEQFF; CDR3nt: TGTGCCAGCAGCGCTCGGGTAGCGGCCTCCTACAATGAGCAGTTCTTC; abundance: few; d_gene: .; v_gene: TRBV7-3; j_gene: TRBJ2-1; len: 16
CDR3aa: CASSYGQWQFF; CDR3nt: TGTGCCAGCAGTTACGGTCAGTGGCAGTTCTTC; abundance: .; d_gene: .; v_gene: TRBV6-6; j_gene: TRBJ2-1; len: 11
CDR3aa: CASSFGPNMNTEAFF; CDR3nt: TGTGCCAGCAGTTTTGGCCCCAACATGAACACTGAAGCTTTCTTT; abundance: .; d_gene: .; v_gene: TRBV28; j_gene: TRBJ1-1; len: 15
CDR3aa: CASSHWGGNQPQHF; CDR3nt: TGTGCCAGCAGCCACTGGGGAGGCAATCAGCCCCAGCATTTT; abundance: .; d_gene: .; v_gene: TRBV3-1/TRBV3-2; j_gene: TRBJ1-5; len: 14
CDR3aa: CASSVALGPSSGANVLTF; CDR3nt: TGTGCCAGCAGCGTAGCCCTGGGGCCGAGCTCTGGGGCCAACGTCCTGACTTTC; abundance: .; d_gene: .; v_gene: TRBV9; j_gene: TRBJ2-6; len: 18
CDR3aa: CASSQGFPGQENEQYF; CDR3nt: TGTGCCAGCAGCCAAGGGTTTCCGGGACAGGAAAACGAGCAGTACTTC; abundance: .; d_gene: TRBD1; v_gene: TRBV3-1/TRBV3-2; j_gene: TRBJ2-7; len: 16
CDR3aa: CASLGGSFRGREETQYF; CDR3nt: TGTGCCAGCCTGGGAGGATCCTTCAGGGGGCGCGAAGAGACCCAGTACTTC; abundance: .; d_gene: TRBD1; v_gene: TRBV28; j_gene: TRBJ2-5; len: 17
CDR3aa: CASSMDASNEKLFF; CDR3nt: TGTGCCAGCAGCATGGACGCGAGTAATGAAAAACTGTTTTTT; abundance: .; d_gene: .; v_gene: TRBV5-6; j_gene: TRBJ1-4; len: 14
CDR3aa: CASSLGGQGNQPQHF; CDR3nt: TGTGCCAGCAGCTTAGGGGGACAGGGGAATCAGCCCCAGCATTTT; abundance: .; d_gene: TRBD1; v_gene: TRBV7-6; j_gene: TRBJ1-5; len: 15
CDR3aa: CAISDPPGEYGYTF; CDR3nt: TGTGCCATCAGTGACCCCCCGGGGGAATATGGCTACACCTTC; abundance: .; d_gene: .; v_gene: TRBV10-3; j_gene: TRBJ1-2; len: 14
CDR3aa: CASSPGARTGELFF; CDR3nt: TGTGCCAGCAGCCCGGGAGCCCGCACCGGGGAGCTGTTTTTT; abundance: .; d_gene: .; v_gene: TRBV11-2; j_gene: TRBJ2-2; len: 14
CDR3aa: CASIRTEGGEQYF; CDR3nt: TGTGCCAGCATCCGGACCGAAGGGGGCGAGCAGTACTTC; abundance: .; d_gene: .; v_gene: TRBV12-3/TRBV12-4; j_gene: TRBJ2-7; len: 13
CDR3aa: CASSSGGQGNYGYTF; CDR3nt: TGTGCCAGCAGCTCAGGGGGACAGGGGAACTATGGCTACACCTTC; abundance: .; d_gene: TRBD1; v_gene: TRBV7-2; j_gene: TRBJ1-2; len: 15
CDR3aa: CSVVRGSYEQYF; CDR3nt: TGCAGCGTTGTAAGAGGGTCCTACGAGCAGTACTTC; abundance: .; d_gene: .; v_gene: TRBV29-1; j_gene: TRBJ2-7; len: 12
CDR3aa: CASSQGQGLQPQHF; CDR3nt: TGTGCCAGCAGCCAAGGACAGGGCCTCCAGCCCCAGCATTTT; abundance: .; d_gene: TRBD1; v_gene: TRBV4-2; j_gene: TRBJ1-5; len: 14
CDR3aa: CASSLTQDSLGYTF; CDR3nt: TGCGCCAGCAGCTTGACCCAGGACAGCCTCGGCTACACCTTC; abundance: .; d_gene: .; v_gene: TRBV5-1; j_gene: TRBJ1-2; len: 14
CDR3aa: CASSQSGTGGGTEAFF; CDR3nt: TGTGCCAGCTCACAATCCGGGACAGGGGGCGGCACTGAAGCTTTCTTT; abundance: .; d_gene: TRBD1; v_gene: TRBV18; j_gene: TRBJ1-1; len: 16
CDR3aa: CASSERKLAGSTGNTIYF; CDR3nt: TGTGCCAGCAGTGAAAGGAAACTGGCCGGGTCAACTGGAAACACCATATATTTT; abundance: .; d_gene: .; v_gene: TRBV2; j_gene: TRBJ1-3; len: 18
CDR3aa: CASSRQGSYEQYF; CDR3nt: TGTGCCAGCAGCCGACAGGGAAGTTACGAGCAGTACTTC; abundance: .; d_gene: TRBD1; v_gene: TRBV9; j_gene: TRBJ2-7; len: 13
CDR3aa: CASATDRVSEQYF; CDR3nt: TGTGCCAGCGCAACAGACAGGGTGAGCGAGCAGTACTTC; abundance: .; d_gene: TRBD1; v_gene: TRBV18; j_gene: TRBJ2-7; len: 13
CDR3aa: CASSPGTSGSTDTQYF; CDR3nt: TGTGCCAGCAGCCCCGGGACTAGCGGAAGCACAGATACGCAGTATTTT; abundance: .; d_gene: TRBD2; v_gene: TRBV9; j_gene: TRBJ2-3; len: 16